The sequence of this T cell receptor (beta chain) was determined in a study of T cells in Graves' hyperthyroidism and ophthalmopathy. Study conclusions and caveats: The majority of expanded thyroid clonotypes above 0.001 also appeared in blood. Ophthalmopathy was separated from stable hyperthyroidism by a 13 V-J model.

The TCR beta CDR3 regions underwent amplification using RNA transcripts as the source. Carried out on the TCR CDR3, a first-round RT-PCR used the HTBI primer set. TCRdb called the multiplex PCR reads again in MiXCR, with one record for every CDR3 protein. The sample lists about 600,000 distinct CDR3 sequences; around 16% were seen once. Ophthalmopathy cases scored 3 or more on the Clinical Activity Score and 4 or more on NOSPECS grade, with duration below 3 months. Turning to this clonotype: The antigen is unknown.

Germline trimming cut 4 bases from V and 3 bases from J; bases unmatched to any gene: 7. Germline loops: CDR1 DFQATT, CDR2 SNEGSKA (reference sequence). This CDR3 is built from 14 residues. The TCR originated in a woman in her 40s with Graves' ophthalmopathy. Sequencing input: blood. The chain uses TRBV20-1 and TRBJ2-7; TRBD1 agrees at 9 bases. DNA for the CDR3: TGCAGTGCTATCCGCGGGACAGGGATCTACGAGCAGTACTTC. It codes for CSAIRGTGIYEQYF.